The rows below give T cell receptor beta chains drawn from one sample of a study of T cell changes during pregnancy in multiple sclerosis. Sequenced by immunoSEQ multiplex PCR; TCRdb stores in-frame clones only, minus some. This sample has 50,000 to 55,000 clones, with 92% found just once. The sample here was CD4+ T cells from peripheral blood mononuclear cells, taken after pregnancy. These receptors were taken from a female donor with multiple sclerosis, enrolled in a pregnancy study. The conserved cysteine and the conserved F or W are not part of the CDR3 here.

j_call: TRBJ2-3; v_call: TRBV6-1; cdr3_aa: ASSEVGVSTDTQY
j_call: TRBJ2-1; v_call: TRBV14; cdr3_aa: ASSQRLGLAGFSSYNEQF
j_call: TRBJ2-5; v_call: TRBV4-2; cdr3_aa: ASSAAGEAETQY
j_call: TRBJ2-5; v_call: TRBV18; cdr3_aa: ASSPYAGKETQY
j_call: TRBJ1-1; v_call: TRBV7-2; cdr3_aa: ASSQRGGRFTEAF
j_call: TRBJ2-1; v_call: TRBV9; cdr3_aa: ASSGSGRVSGNEQF
j_call: TRBJ1-2; v_call: TRBV6-5; cdr3_aa: ATYRGDYGYT
j_call: TRBJ1-1; v_call: TRBV19; cdr3_aa: ASSTRDRGLLNTEAF
j_call: TRBJ1-5; v_call: TRBV18; cdr3_aa: ASSKGTGGHQPQH
j_call: TRBJ2-7; v_call: TRBV21-1; cdr3_aa: ASSKAQRGDESYEQY
j_call: TRBJ1-5; v_call: TRBV27; cdr3_aa: ASSHRDSVNQPQH
j_call: TRBJ1-5; v_call: TRBV28; cdr3_aa: ASSLSAPGTASNQPQH
j_call: TRBJ2-2; v_call: TRBV30; cdr3_aa: AWAFRKTGSGELF
j_call: TRBJ1-1; v_call: TRBV6-7; cdr3_aa: ASSPLLRVNTEAF
j_call: TRBJ2-3; v_call: TRBV29-1; cdr3_aa: SVQGGTSGSTDTQY
j_call: TRBJ2-1; v_call: TRBV5-1; cdr3_aa: ASSLVSGDNEQF
j_call: TRBJ1-1; v_call: TRBV14; cdr3_aa: ASSQFRNTEAF
j_call: TRBJ2-5; v_call: TRBV7-2; cdr3_aa: ASSRDRGWETQY
j_call: TRBJ2-5; v_call: TRBV29-1; cdr3_aa: SVAKRRGRETQY
j_call: TRBJ2-7; v_call: TRBV19; cdr3_aa: ASSISGTGLYEQY